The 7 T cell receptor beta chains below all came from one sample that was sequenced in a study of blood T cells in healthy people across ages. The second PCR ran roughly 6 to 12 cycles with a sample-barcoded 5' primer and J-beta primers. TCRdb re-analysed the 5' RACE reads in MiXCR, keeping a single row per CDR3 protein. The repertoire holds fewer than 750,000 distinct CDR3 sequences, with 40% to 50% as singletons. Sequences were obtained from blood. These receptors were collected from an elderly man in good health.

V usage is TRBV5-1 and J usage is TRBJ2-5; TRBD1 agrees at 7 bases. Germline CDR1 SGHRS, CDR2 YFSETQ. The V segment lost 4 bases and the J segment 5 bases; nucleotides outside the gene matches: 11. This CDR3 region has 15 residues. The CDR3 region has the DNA TGCGCCAGCAGCATAGACAGGGTAGTTAGGGAGACCCAGTACTTC. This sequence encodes CASSIDRVVRETQYF.

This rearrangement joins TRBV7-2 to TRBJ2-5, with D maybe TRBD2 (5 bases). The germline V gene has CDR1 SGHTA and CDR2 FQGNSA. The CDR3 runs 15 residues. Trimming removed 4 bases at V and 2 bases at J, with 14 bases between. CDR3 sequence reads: CASSWAAGTQETQYF. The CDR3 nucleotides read TGTGCCAGCAGCTGGGCCGCGGGCACTCAAGAGACCCAGTACTTC.

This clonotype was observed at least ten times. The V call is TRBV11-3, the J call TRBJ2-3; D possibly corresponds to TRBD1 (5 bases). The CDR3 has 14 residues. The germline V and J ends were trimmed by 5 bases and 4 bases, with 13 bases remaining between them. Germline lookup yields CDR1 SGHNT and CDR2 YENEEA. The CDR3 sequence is CASSMGRASDTQYF. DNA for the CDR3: TGTGCCAGCAGCATGGGCAGGGCTTCAGATACGCAGTATTTT.

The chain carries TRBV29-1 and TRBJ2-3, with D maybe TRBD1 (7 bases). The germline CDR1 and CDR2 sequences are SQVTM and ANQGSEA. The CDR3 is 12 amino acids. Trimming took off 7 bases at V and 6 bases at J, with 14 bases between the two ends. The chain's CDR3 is CSANQGGDTQYF. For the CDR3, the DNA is TGCAGCGCGAATCAGGGGGGCGATACGCAGTATTTT.

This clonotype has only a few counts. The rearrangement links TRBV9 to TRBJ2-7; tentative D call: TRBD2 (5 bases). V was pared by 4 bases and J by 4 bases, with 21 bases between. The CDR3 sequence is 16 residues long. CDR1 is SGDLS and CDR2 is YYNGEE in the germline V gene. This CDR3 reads CASSPSAGISTYEQYF. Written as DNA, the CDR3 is TGTGCCAGCAGCCCCAGTGCCGGGATTTCGACTTACGAGCAGTACTTC.

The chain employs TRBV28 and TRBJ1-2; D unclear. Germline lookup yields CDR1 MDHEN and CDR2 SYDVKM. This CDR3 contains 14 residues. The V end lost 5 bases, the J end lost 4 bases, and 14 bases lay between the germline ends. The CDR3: CASSLGMRVYGYTF. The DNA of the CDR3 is TGTGCCAGCAGTCTCGGGATGCGTGTCTATGGCTACACCTTC.

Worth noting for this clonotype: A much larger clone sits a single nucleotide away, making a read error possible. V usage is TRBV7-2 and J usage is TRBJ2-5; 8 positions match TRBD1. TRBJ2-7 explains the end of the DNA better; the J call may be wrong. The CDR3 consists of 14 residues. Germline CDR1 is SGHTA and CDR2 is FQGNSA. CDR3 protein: CASSSPTGVYEQYF. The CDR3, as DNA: TGTGCCAGCAGCTCCCCGACAGGGGTCTACGAGCAGTACTTC.